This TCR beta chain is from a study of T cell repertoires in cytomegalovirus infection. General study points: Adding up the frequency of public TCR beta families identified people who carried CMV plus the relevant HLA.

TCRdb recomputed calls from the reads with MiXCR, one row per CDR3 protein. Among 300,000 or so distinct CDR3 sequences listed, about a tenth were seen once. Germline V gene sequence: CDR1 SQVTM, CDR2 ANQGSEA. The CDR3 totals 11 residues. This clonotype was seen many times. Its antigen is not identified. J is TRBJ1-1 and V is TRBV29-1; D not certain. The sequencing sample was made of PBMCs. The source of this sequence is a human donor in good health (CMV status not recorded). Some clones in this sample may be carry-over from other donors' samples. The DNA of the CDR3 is TGCCGTTCTGGACTAGGAACTGAAGCTTTCTTT. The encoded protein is CRSGLGTEAFF.